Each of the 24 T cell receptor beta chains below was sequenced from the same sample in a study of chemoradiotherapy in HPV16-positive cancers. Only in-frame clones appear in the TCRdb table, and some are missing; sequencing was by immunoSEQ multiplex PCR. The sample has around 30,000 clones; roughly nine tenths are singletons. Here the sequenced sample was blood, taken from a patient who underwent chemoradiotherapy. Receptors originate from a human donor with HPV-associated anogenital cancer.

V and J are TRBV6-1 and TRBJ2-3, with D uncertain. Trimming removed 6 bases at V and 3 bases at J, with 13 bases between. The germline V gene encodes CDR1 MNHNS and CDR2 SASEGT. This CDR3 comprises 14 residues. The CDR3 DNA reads TGTGCCAGCAGCACGACCTGGGGTACAGATACGCAGTATTTT. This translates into CASSTTWGTDTQYF.

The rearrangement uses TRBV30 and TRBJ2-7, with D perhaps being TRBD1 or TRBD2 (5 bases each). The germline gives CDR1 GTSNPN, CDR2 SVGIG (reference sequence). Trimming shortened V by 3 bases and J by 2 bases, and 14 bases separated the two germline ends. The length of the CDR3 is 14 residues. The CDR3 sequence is CAWRVGATTYEQYF. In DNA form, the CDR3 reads TGTGCCTGGAGGGTAGGGGCGACTACCTACGAGCAGTACTTC.

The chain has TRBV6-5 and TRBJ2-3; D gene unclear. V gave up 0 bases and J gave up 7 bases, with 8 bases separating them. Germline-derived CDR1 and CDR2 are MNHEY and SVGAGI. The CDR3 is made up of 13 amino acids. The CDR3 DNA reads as TGTGCCAGCAGTTACTCAGTGGAAAATACGCAGTATTTT. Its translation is CASSYSVENTQYF.

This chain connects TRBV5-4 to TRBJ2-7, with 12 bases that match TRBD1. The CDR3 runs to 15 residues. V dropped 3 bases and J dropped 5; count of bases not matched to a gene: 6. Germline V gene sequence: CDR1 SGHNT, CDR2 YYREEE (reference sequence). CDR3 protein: CASSSSGTGGDEQYF. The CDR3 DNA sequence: TGTGCCAGCAGCTCGAGCGGGACAGGGGGCGACGAGCAGTACTTC.

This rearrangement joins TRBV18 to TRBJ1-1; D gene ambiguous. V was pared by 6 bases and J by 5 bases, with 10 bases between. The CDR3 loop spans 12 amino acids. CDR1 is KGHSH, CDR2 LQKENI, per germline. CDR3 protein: CASSLGRTEAFF. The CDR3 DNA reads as TGTGCCAGCTCTCTGGGTCGTACTGAAGCTTTCTTT.

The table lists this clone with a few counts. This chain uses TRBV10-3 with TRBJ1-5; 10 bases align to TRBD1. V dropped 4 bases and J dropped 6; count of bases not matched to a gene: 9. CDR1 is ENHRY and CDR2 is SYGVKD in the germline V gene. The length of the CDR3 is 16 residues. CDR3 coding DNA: TGTGCCATCAGTGCCGGGACAGGGGCCTCGGGTCAGCCCCAGCATTTT. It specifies CAISAGTGASGQPQHF.

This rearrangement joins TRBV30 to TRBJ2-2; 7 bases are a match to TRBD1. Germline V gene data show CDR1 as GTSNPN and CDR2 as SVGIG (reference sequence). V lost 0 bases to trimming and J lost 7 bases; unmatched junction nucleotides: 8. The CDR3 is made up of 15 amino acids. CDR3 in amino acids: CAWSVLTGSIGELFF. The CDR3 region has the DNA TGTGCCTGGAGTGTACTGACAGGGAGTATCGGGGAGCTGTTTTTT.

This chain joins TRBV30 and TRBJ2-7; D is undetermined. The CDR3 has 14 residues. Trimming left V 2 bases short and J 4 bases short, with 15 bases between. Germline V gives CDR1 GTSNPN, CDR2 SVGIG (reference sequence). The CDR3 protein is CAWSRTLRGYEQYF. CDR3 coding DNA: TGTGCCTGGAGTCGTACACTGCGAGGATACGAGCAGTACTTC.

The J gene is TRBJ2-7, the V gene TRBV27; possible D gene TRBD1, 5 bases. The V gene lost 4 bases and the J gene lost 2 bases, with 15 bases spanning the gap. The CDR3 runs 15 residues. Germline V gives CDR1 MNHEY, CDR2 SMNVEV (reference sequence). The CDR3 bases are TGTGCCAGCAGTTCGGGCAAAGGACATCCCTACGAGCAGTACTTC. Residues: CASSSGKGHPYEQYF.

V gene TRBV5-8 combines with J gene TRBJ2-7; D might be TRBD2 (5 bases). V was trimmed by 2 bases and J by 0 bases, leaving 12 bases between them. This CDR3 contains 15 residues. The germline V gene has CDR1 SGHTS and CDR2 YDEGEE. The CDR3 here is CASSLGQRSSYEQYF. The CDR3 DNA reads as TGTGCCAGCAGCTTAGGGCAGCGGAGCTCCTACGAGCAGTACTTC.

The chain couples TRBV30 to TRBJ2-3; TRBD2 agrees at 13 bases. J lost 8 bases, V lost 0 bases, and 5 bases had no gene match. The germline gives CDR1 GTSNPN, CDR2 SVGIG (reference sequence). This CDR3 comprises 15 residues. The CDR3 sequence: CAWSVLAGGQGTQYF. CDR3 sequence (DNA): TGTGCCTGGAGTGTACTAGCGGGGGGGCAGGGTACGCAGTATTTT.

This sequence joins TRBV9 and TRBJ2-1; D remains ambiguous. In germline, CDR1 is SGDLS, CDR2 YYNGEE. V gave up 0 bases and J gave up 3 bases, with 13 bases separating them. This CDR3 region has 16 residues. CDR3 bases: TGTGCCAGCAGCGTAGAAGGCTTCCCTGGCTACAATGAGCAGTTCTTC. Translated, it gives CASSVEGFPGYNEQFF.

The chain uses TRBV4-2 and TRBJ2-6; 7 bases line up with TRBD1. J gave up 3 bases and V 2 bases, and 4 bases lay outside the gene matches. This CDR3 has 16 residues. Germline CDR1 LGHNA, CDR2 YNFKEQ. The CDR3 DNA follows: TGTGCCAGCAGCCAAAACCGGGACAGTGGGGCCAACGTCCTGACTTTC. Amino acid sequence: CASSQNRDSGANVLTF.

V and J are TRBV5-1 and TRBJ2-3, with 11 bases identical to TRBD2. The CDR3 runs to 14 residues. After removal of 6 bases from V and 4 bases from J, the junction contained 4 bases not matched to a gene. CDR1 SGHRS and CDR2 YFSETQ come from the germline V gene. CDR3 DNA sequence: TGCGCCAGCACACTAGCGGGAGTCTCAGATACGCAGTATTTT. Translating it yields CASTLAGVSDTQYF. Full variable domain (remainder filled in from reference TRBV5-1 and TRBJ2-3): KAGVTQTPRYLIKTRGQQVTLSCSPISGHRSVSWYQQTPGQGLQFLFEYFSETQRNKGNFPGRFSGRQFSNSRSEMNVSTLELGDSALYLCASTLAGVSDTQYFGPGTRLTVL.

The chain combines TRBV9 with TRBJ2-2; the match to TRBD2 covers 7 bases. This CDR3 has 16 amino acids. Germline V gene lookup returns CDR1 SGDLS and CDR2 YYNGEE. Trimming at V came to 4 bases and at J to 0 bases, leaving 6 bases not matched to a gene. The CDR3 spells CASSPDGGANTGELFF. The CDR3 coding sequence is TGTGCCAGCAGCCCAGATGGGGGGGCGAACACCGGGGAGCTGTTTTTT.

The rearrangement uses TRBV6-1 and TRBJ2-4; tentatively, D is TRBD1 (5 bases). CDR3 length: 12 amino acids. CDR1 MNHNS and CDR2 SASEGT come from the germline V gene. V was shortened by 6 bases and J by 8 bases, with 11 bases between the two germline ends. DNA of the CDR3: TGTGCCAGCAGCGGACAAGGGTACATTCAGTACTTC. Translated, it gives CASSGQGYIQYF.

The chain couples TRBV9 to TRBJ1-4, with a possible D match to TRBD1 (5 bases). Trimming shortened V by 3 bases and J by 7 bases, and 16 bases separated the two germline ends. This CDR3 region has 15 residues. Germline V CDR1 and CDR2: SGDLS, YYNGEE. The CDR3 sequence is CASSALGASFEKLFF. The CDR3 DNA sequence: TGTGCCAGCAGCGCCTTAGGGGCATCTTTTGAAAAACTGTTTTTT.

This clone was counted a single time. The CDR3 loop reads CASSIQVGVYEQYF. DNA of the CDR3: TGTGCCAGCAGCATACAGGTTGGGGTCTACGAGCAGTACTTC. The chain combines TRBV5-5 with TRBJ2-7; possibly TRBD1 for D (5 bases). The CDR3 contains 14 residues. V lost 4 bases, J lost 3 bases, and 14 bases lay in between. Germline CDR1 and CDR2: SGHKS and YYEKEE (reference sequence).

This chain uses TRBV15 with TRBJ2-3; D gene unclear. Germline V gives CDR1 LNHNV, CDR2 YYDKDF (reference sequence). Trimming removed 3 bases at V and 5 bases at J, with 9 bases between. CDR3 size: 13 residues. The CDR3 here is CATSRRTVDTQYF. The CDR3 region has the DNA TGTGCCACCAGCAGGAGGACCGTAGATACGCAGTATTTT.

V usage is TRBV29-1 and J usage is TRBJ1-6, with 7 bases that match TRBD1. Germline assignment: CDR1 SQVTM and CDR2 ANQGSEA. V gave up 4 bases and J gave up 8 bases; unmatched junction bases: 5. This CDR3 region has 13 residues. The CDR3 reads CSVGGDSYSPLHF. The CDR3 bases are TGCAGCGTTGGTGGGGACAGCTATTCACCCCTCCACTTT.

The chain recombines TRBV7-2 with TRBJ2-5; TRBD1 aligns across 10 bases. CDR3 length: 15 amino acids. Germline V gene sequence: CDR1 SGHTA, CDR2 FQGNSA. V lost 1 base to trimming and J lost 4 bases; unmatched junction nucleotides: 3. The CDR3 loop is CASSLGGQGRETQYF. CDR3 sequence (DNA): TGTGCCAGCAGCTTAGGGGGACAGGGGCGAGAGACCCAGTACTTC.

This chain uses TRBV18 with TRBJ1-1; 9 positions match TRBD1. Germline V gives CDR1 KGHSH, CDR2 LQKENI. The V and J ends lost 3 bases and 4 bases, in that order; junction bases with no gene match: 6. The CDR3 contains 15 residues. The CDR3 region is CASSPLTGGSTEAFF. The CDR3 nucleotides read TGTGCCAGCTCACCCTTGACAGGGGGGTCCACTGAAGCTTTCTTT.

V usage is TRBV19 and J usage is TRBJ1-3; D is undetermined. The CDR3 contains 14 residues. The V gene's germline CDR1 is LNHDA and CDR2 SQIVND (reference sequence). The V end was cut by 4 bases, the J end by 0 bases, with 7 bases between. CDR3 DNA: TGTGCCAGTAGTACTGACGGCTCTGGAAACACCATATATTTT. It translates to CASSTDGSGNTIYF. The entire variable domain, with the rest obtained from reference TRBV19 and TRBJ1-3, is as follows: DGGITQSPKYLFRKEGQNVTLSCEQNLNHDAMYWYRQDPGQGLRLIYYSQIVNDFQKGDIAEGYSVSREKKESFPLTVTSAQKNPTAFYLCASSTDGSGNTIYFGEGSWLTVV.

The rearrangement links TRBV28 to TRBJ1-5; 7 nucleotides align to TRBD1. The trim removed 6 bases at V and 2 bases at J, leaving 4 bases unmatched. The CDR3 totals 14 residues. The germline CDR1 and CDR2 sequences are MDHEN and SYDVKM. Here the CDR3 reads CASRGGGGNQPQHF. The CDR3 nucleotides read TGTGCCAGCAGGGGAGGGGGCGGCAATCAGCCCCAGCATTTT.